This TCR beta chain derives from a study of cytomegalovirus exposure and HLA in healthy donors. With 60 Vbeta and 13 Jbeta primers, the PCR was carried out. Generated by immunoSEQ multiplex PCR, the TCRdb table keeps only in-frame clones and is missing some. The sample consists of roughly 98,000 clones, roughly 77% of them appearing once. Germline V gives CDR1 SQVTM, CDR2 ANQGSEA. The CDR3 covers 15 residues. After removal of 6 bases from V and 2 bases from J, the junction contained 9 bases not matched to a gene. This sequence was found in a man aged 35-49 years in good health and CMV-seronegative. The sample was PBMCs. This chain joins TRBV29-1 and TRBJ2-3; 9 positions agree with TRBD1. The CDR3 DNA follows: TGCAGCGTCCACGTTAGGACAGGGGACACAGATACGCAGTATTTT. Translation: CSVHVRTGDTDTQYF.